This T cell receptor (beta chain) was profiled in a study of technical replicates of blood from a few donors. Some clones are missing from TCRdb's copy, which holds only in-frame ones; the method was immunoSEQ multiplex PCR. The sample has around 57,000 clones, more than 95% seen once. The ends lost 5 bases at V and 6 bases at J; junction bases unmatched: 8. The CDR3 is made up of 14 amino acids. CDR1 is MRHNA, CDR2 SNTAGT, per germline. This clonotype originated in a human donor in good health. Sequenced material: T cells isolated from PBMCs. The V call is TRBV6-4, the J call TRBJ1-2, with 8 bases that match TRBD1. CDR3 protein: CASSSWTGSHGYTF. The CDR3 DNA reads as TGTGCCAGCAGTTCTTGGACAGGGAGCCATGGCTACACCTTC.